These T cell receptor beta chains were read from a single sample in a study of T cells after yellow fever vaccination. MiXCR, applied by TCRdb to the 5' RACE reads, yields one record per CDR3 protein. The data contain about 510,000 distinct CDR3 sequences, about a fifth of them singletons. The specimen comprised PBMCs, sampled roughly 20 days after the first yellow fever vaccination. These TCRs come from a man aged 18 to 29 who received the YFV17D yellow fever vaccine. Both conserved end residues are part of each CDR3. Fields, in order: J gene, clone size, V gene, D gene, CDR3 DNA, CDR3 protein. A D gene is named only where the DNA matches it firmly. For some rows the clone size is stated as once, few or many, or as a class when expanded; others skip it.

TRBJ1-5 many TRBV7-3 - TGTGCCAGCAGCTTATGGGCAAATAGCAATCAGCCCCAGCATTTT CASSLWANSNQPQHF
TRBJ2-1 - TRBV19 TRBD2 TGTGCCAGTGCCTTAGCGGGGGGTCGCTGGATCTACAATGAGCAGTTCTTC CASALAGGRWIYNEQFF
TRBJ2-2 few TRBV27 - TGTGCCAGCCAAGGGGTCAACACCGGGGAGCTGTTTTTT CASQGVNTGELFF
TRBJ2-1 few TRBV6-5 - TGTGCCAGCAGTTACTCGAACATCGGTGAGCAGTTCTTC CASSYSNIGEQFF
TRBJ1-1 - TRBV3-1 - TGTGCCAGCAGCCAAGGCTGGGGGACACTTGAAGCTTTCTTT CASSQGWGTLEAFF
TRBJ2-1 few TRBV19 TRBD1 TGTGCCAGTAGTATCCCCCCCGGGACAGGGGGCGTTGAGCAGTTCTTC CASSIPPGTGGVEQFF
TRBJ2-1 - TRBV18 TRBD1 TGTGCCAGCTCAAGGGACAGACCTAACGGGTGGGATGAGCAGTTCTTC CASSRDRPNGWDEQFF
TRBJ2-1 few TRBV7-6 - TGTGCCAGCAGCCGAGCGCTCTATGGGGAATTCCACAATGAGCAGTTCTTC CASSRALYGEFHNEQFF
TRBJ2-4 few TRBV6-1 - TGTGCCAGCAGCAGCTCCCCCCGGGACATTCAGTACTTC CASSSSPRDIQYF
TRBJ2-5 few TRBV9 - TGTGCCAGCAGCGTAGCCAGTTTCAGGGGAGAGACCCAGTACTTC CASSVASFRGETQYF
TRBJ2-5 few TRBV6-2/TRBV6-3 - TGTGCCAGCAGTCAGAGTCAAAGGACCCAGTACTTC CASSQSQRTQYF
TRBJ2-5 - TRBV7-2 - TGTGCCAGCAGCCCAGGGGCGTCTGAGACCCAGTACTTC CASSPGASETQYF
TRBJ2-1 few TRBV11-2 TRBD2 TGTGCCAGCAGCTACACTAGCGGCTCCTACAATGAGCAGTTCTTC CASSYTSGSYNEQFF
TRBJ1-2 - TRBV24-1 - TGTGCCACCAGTGACCCGACAAGCCCAGGGGGCTACACCTTC CATSDPTSPGGYTF
TRBJ2-1 - TRBV5-1 TRBD2 TGCGCCAGCAGGCTCGGACTAGCGGGGGTCAATGAGCAGTTCTTC CASRLGLAGVNEQFF
TRBJ2-2 - TRBV4-2 TRBD1 TGTGCCAGCAGCCAACAGACAGGGTCTGGCACCGGGGAGCTGTTTTTT CASSQQTGSGTGELFF
TRBJ2-1 few TRBV4-1 - TGCGCCAGCAGCCCTAGGGGGTTGAGCTCCTACAATGAGCAGTTCTTC CASSPRGLSSYNEQFF
TRBJ1-4 - TRBV4-1 TRBD1 TGCGCCAGCAGCCAAGCGACAGGGAGTAATGAAAAACTGTTTTTT CASSQATGSNEKLFF
TRBJ2-1 - TRBV29-1 TRBD1 TGCAGCGGGCTACAGGGGACCTACAATGAGCAGTTCTTC CSGLQGTYNEQFF
TRBJ2-3 few TRBV11-2 TRBD1 TGTGCCAGCAGCTTATTCTCGGGACAGGGTAGTGCAGATACGCAGTATTTT CASSLFSGQGSADTQYF
TRBJ2-4 few TRBV4-3 - TGCGCCAGCAGCCCGGACCCGCTTGGAGCCAAAAACATTCAGTACTTC CASSPDPLGAKNIQYF
TRBJ2-5 few TRBV29-1 - TGCAGCGTAGGGATACAGGGTATGGAGACCCAGTACTTC CSVGIQGMETQYF
TRBJ2-1 - TRBV5-4 - TGTGCCAGCAGGGCGAGGGGCTCCTACAATGAGCAGTTCTTC CASRARGSYNEQFF
TRBJ2-1 few TRBV4-1 TRBD1 TGCGCCAGCAGCCAAGATTGGGACAGTGGCTACAATGAGCAGTTCTTC CASSQDWDSGYNEQFF
TRBJ2-1 - TRBV28 TRBD2 TGTGCCACCCACCTAACGGGGGGTCTGAACAATGAGCAGTTCTTC CATHLTGGLNNEQFF
TRBJ2-5 - TRBV15 TRBD2 TGTGCCACCAGCAGAGATCAGGGCGGGGGGGAGACCCAGTACTTC CATSRDQGGGETQYF